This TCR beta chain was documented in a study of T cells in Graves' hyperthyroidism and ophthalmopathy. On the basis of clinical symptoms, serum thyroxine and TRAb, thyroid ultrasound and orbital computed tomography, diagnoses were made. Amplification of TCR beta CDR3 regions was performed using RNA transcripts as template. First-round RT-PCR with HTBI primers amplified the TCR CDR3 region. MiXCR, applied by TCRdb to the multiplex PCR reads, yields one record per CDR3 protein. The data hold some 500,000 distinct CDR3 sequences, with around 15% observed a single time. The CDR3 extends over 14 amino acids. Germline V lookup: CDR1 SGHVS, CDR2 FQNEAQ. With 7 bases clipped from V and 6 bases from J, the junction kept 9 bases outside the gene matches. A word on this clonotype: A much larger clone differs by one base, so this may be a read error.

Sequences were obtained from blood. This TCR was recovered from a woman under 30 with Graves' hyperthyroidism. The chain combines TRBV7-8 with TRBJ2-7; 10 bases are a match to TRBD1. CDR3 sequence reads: CASNSRGTGVEQYF. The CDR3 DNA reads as TGTGCCAGCAACTCTAGAGGGACAGGGGTCGAGCAGTACTTC.